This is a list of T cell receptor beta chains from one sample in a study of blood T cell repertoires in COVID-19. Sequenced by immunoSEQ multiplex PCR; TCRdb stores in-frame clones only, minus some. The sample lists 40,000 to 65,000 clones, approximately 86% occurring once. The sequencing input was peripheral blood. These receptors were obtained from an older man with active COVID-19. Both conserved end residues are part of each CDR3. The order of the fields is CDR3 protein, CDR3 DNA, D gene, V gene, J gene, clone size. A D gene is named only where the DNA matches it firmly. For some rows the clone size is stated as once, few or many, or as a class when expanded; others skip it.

CASSAGTGRREQYF,TGCGCCAGCAGCGCCGGGACAGGGCGACGCGAGCAGTACTTC,TRBD1,TRBV5-1,TRBJ2-7,.
CASSIQGNSPLHF,TGTGCCAGTAGTATACAGGGTAATTCACCCCTCCACTTT,.,TRBV19,TRBJ1-6,.
CASSEERKEQFF,TGTGCCAGCAGTGAAGAGAGGAAGGAGCAGTTCTTC,.,TRBV2,TRBJ2-1,.
CATSDLGSRDRVWANTEAFF,TGTGCCACCAGTGATTTGGGGTCCCGGGACAGGGTTTGGGCAAACACTGAAGCTTTCTTT,TRBD1,TRBV24-1,TRBJ1-1,.
CASSHLGQGKTYEQYF,TGTGCCAGCAGCCATCTGGGGCAGGGGAAAACCTACGAGCAGTACTTC,.,TRBV11-2,TRBJ2-7,.
CASRGGGQGRQYF,TGTGCCAGCAGGGGGGGAGGGCAGGGGAGGCAATACTTC,.,TRBV6-5,TRBJ2-7,.
CASSSRQGEYYGYTF,TGTGCCAGCAGCTCCCGACAGGGGGAATACTATGGCTACACCTTC,TRBD1,TRBV5-4,TRBJ1-2,.
CASSSSGTGGRNIQYF,TGTGCCAGCAGCTCCTCCGGGACAGGGGGCCGAAACATTCAGTACTTC,TRBD1,TRBV5-6,TRBJ2-4,once
CASSQAGTGGEKLFF,TGCGCCAGCAGCCAAGCGGGGACAGGGGGCGAAAAACTGTTTTTT,TRBD1,TRBV4-1,TRBJ1-4,.
CASSLLRSSYEQYF,TGTGCCAGCAGCTTATTGAGGAGCTCCTACGAGCAGTACTTC,.,TRBV5-6,TRBJ2-7,.
CASSLASRGPSSPLHF,TGTGCCAGCAGCTTAGCCTCCAGGGGCCCCTCTTCACCCCTCCACTTT,.,TRBV7-2,TRBJ1-6,.
CATRGVAGTDTQYF,TGTGCCACCCGGGGCGTAGCGGGGACAGATACGCAGTATTTT,TRBD2,TRBV2,TRBJ2-3,.
CASSDRGTGANVLTF,TGTGCCAGCAGCGACAGGGGTACTGGGGCCAACGTCCTGACTTTC,TRBD1,TRBV11-3,TRBJ2-6,.
CANNHLWESPNYGYTF,TGTGCCAACAACCACCTGTGGGAGTCTCCTAACTATGGCTACACCTTC,.,TRBV7-5,TRBJ1-2,.
CASRLTGDSNQPQHF,TGTGCCAGCAGATTAACAGGGGATAGCAATCAGCCCCAGCATTTT,TRBD1,TRBV6-5,TRBJ1-5,few
CASSQSGQYGYTF,TGTGCCAGTAGTCAAAGCGGACAGTATGGCTACACCTTC,.,TRBV19,TRBJ1-2,.
CASSLAGRTSTDTQYF,TGTGCCAGCAGCTTGGCGGGCCGGACTAGCACAGATACGCAGTATTTT,.,TRBV5-4,TRBJ2-3,.
CASSLRGLAVNTDTQYF,TGTGCCAGCAGCTTACGGGGACTAGCGGTGAACACAGATACGCAGTATTTT,TRBD2,TRBV7-2,TRBJ2-3,.
CASSQPFLLGSQNTEAFF,TGCGCCAGCAGCCAACCGTTTTTATTGGGCAGCCAGAACACTGAAGCTTTCTTT,.,TRBV4-1,TRBJ1-1,many
CASSPLGRGGRETQYF,TGTGCCAGCAGCCCCCTCGGGCGGGGGGGTCGGGAGACCCAGTACTTC,TRBD2,TRBV7-2,TRBJ2-5,.
CASAGQGAVAEAFF,TGTGCCAGCGCGGGACAGGGGGCGGTCGCTGAAGCTTTCTTT,TRBD1,TRBV7-2,TRBJ1-1,.
CASSPQDLGGDTEAFF,TGTGCCAGCTCACCACAAGACTTGGGGGGGGACACTGAAGCTTTCTTT,.,TRBV18,TRBJ1-1,.
CASSIGGGARNTEAFF,TGTGCCAGTAGTATAGGGGGTGGGGCCCGGAACACTGAAGCTTTCTTT,.,TRBV19,TRBJ1-1,.
CSVAGGLYRGYTF,TGCAGCGTTGCCGGGGGGCTGTATCGTGGCTACACCTTC,.,TRBV29-1,TRBJ1-2,.
CASSLSGGANYGYTF,TGTGCCAGCAGTTTATCAGGCGGAGCTAACTATGGCTACACCTTC,.,TRBV27,TRBJ1-2,medium-sized
CASSTTASTNEKLFF,TGTGCCAGCAGTACTACGGCCTCAACTAATGAAAAACTGTTTTTT,.,TRBV6-5,TRBJ1-4,.
CASSPPGQIEAFF,TGTGCCAGCTCACCACCGGGCCAGATTGAAGCTTTCTTT,.,TRBV18,TRBJ1-1,.
CASSSSGGSVQETQYF,TGCGCCAGCAGCTCCAGTGGAGGCTCGGTTCAAGAGACCCAGTACTTC,.,TRBV5-1,TRBJ2-5,.
CASSQTGVTEAFF,TGTGCCAGCAGTCAGACAGGGGTCACTGAAGCTTTCTTT,TRBD1,TRBV6-2/TRBV6-3,TRBJ1-1,.
CATSDIGTALGAFF,TGTGCCACCAGTGATATCGGGACAGCTTTGGGAGCTTTCTTT,TRBD1,TRBV24-1,TRBJ1-1,.
CSLLGFQETQYF,TGCAGCTTGCTCGGGTTTCAAGAGACCCAGTACTTC,.,TRBV29-1,TRBJ2-5,.
CASSLSGWGSPLHF,TGCGCCAGCAGCTTGTCAGGGTGGGGTTCACCCCTCCACTTT,.,TRBV5-1,TRBJ1-6,.
CASSLWVGLADRGNSPLHF,TGTGCCAGCAGCTTATGGGTGGGGTTGGCGGACAGGGGTAATTCACCCCTCCACTTT,TRBD1,TRBV7-2,TRBJ1-6,once
CAIRTGTGSAEAFF,TGTGCCATCAGAACCGGGACAGGGAGCGCTGAAGCTTTCTTT,TRBD1,TRBV10-3,TRBJ1-1,.
CASSPGAQTDTQYF,TGTGCCAGCAGCCCTGGGGCACAGACAGATACGCAGTATTTT,.,TRBV7-2,TRBJ2-3,.
CASSDLRGGGSSYEQYF,TGTGCCAGCAGTGATTTGCGCGGCGGGGGGAGCTCCTACGAGCAGTACTTC,TRBD2,TRBV6-1,TRBJ2-7,once
CASSLGGLTEAFF,TGCGCCAGCAGCTTGGGGGGGCTCACTGAAGCTTTCTTT,.,TRBV5-1,TRBJ1-1,.
CASSHSRGQGSTEAFF,TGCGCCAGCAGTCACTCGAGAGGACAGGGGAGCACTGAAGCTTTCTTT,TRBD1,TRBV23-1,TRBJ1-1,.
CASSYSTRLRNEKLFF,TGTGCCAGCAGTTACTCGACAAGGTTACGGAATGAAAAACTGTTTTTT,.,TRBV6-2/TRBV6-3,TRBJ1-4,few
CACSTVANTGELFF,TGTGCCTGCTCGACAGTCGCGAACACCGGGGAGCTGTTTTTT,.,TRBV19,TRBJ2-2,.
CASSAGQGGNEQFF,TGTGCCAGCAGCGCGGGACAGGGAGGCAATGAGCAGTTCTTC,TRBD1,TRBV9,TRBJ2-1,.
CASRGNDRGSTDTQYF,TGTGCCAGCAGAGGGAATGACAGGGGAAGCACAGATACGCAGTATTTT,TRBD1,TRBV7-9,TRBJ2-3,.
CATSGRAPSDYGYTF,TGTGCCACTTCGGGGAGGGCCCCTTCGGACTATGGCTACACCTTC,.,TRBV5-4,TRBJ1-2,.
CASRQGTGRPLNTEAFF,TGTGCCAGCAGACAGGGGACAGGGCGACCCTTGAACACTGAAGCTTTCTTT,TRBD1,TRBV7-2,TRBJ1-1,.
CASSFGGVSTYGYTF,TGTGCCAGCAGCTTCGGCGGGGTCTCAACCTATGGCTACACCTTC,.,TRBV7-2,TRBJ1-2,.
CASSSPPTGEETQYF,TGTGCCAGCAGCTCCCCACCGACAGGGGAGGAGACCCAGTACTTC,TRBD1,TRBV6-6,TRBJ2-5,.
CASSQRAGYEQYF,TGTGCCAGCAGCCAGCGCGCCGGCTACGAGCAGTACTTC,.,TRBV3-1/TRBV3-2,TRBJ2-7,.
CAISVDRGPNTGELFF,TGTGCCATCAGTGTGGACAGGGGGCCGAACACCGGGGAGCTGTTTTTT,TRBD1,TRBV10-3,TRBJ2-2,.